The 14 T cell receptor beta chains presented below share a single source sample, sequenced in a study of shared clonotypes between healthy human individuals. Only in-frame clones appear in the TCRdb table, and some are missing; sequencing was by immunoSEQ multiplex PCR. The table includes around 1.5 million clones, under 99% detected once. The sequencing sample was made of naive CD4+ T cells sorted from blood. Subset meaning: CD45RA+ positively selected. The receptors were gathered from a man between 25 and 39 years old in good health.

This clone came up once. The V call is TRBV2, the J call TRBJ1-2, with unresolved D. This CDR3 has 14 amino acids. The germline V gene has CDR1 SNHLY and CDR2 FYNNEI. Trimming removed 6 bases from V and 4 bases from J, with 15 bases in between. The CDR3 region is CASSAVGGTYGYTF. For the CDR3, the DNA is TGTGCCAGCAGCGCCGTGGGAGGTACCTATGGCTACACCTTC.

The chain links TRBV7-2 to TRBJ2-2; D not resolved. V lost 5 bases and J lost 1, with 17 bases in between. CDR1 SGHTA and CDR2 FQGNSA come from the germline V gene. CDR3 length: 17 amino acids. DNA for the CDR3: TGTGCCAGCAGCCACTCTCTAGTGGCACAGAACACCGGGGAGCTGTTTTTT. Translating it yields CASSHSLVAQNTGELFF. The full variable domain, in which reference TRBV7-2 and TRBJ2-2 provide the parts outside the CDR3, is GAGVSQSPSNKVTEKGKDVELRCDPISGHTALYWYRQSLGQGLEFLIYFQGNSAPDKSGLPSDRFSAERTGGSVSTLTIQRTQQEDSAVYLCASSHSLVAQNTGELFFGEGSRLTVL.

The chain has TRBV6-5 and TRBJ2-2, with D perhaps matching TRBD1 (5 bases). V lost 6 bases and J lost 7, with 12 bases in between. The CDR3 is 13 residues long. Germline CDR1 reads MNHEY; CDR2 reads SVGAGI. CDR3 residues: CASSKTVRGELFF. The CDR3 region has the DNA TGTGCCAGCAGCAAGACAGTACGCGGGGAGCTGTTTTTT.

This chain links TRBV29-1 with TRBJ2-1; D ambiguous. The CDR3 is 16 amino acids. V gave up 2 bases and J gave up 0 bases, with 14 bases separating them. The germline CDR1 and CDR2 sequences are SQVTM and ANQGSEA. The CDR3 protein is CSVESSADNSYNEQFF. DNA of the CDR3: TGCAGCGTTGAATCGTCAGCCGATAACTCCTACAATGAGCAGTTCTTC.

The chain couples TRBV29-1 to TRBJ1-5, with a weak D call TRBD1 (6 bases). Looked up from germline, CDR1 is SQVTM and CDR2 is ANQGSEA. The germline V and J ends were trimmed by 4 bases and 3 bases, with 10 bases remaining between them. The CDR3 contains 13 residues. The CDR3 loop is CSVGGDNNQPQHF. The DNA for the CDR3 is TGCAGCGTTGGAGGGGACAACAATCAGCCCCAGCATTTT.

The genes are TRBV2 and TRBJ1-1; 8 bases map to TRBD1. The V segment lost 6 bases and the J segment 1 base; nucleotides outside the gene matches: 4. Germline lookup yields CDR1 SNHLY and CDR2 FYNNEI. CDR3 length: 14 residues. The CDR3 loop is CASSVDRANTEAFF. For the CDR3, the DNA is TGTGCCAGCAGCGTGGACAGGGCGAACACTGAAGCTTTCTTT.

V and J are TRBV6-6 and TRBJ2-2; 10 bases map to TRBD1. The CDR3 runs 16 residues. The trim removed 5 bases at V and 7 bases at J, leaving 10 bases unmatched. Germline lookup yields CDR1 MNHNY and CDR2 SVGAGI (reference sequence). The CDR3 region has the DNA TGTGCCAGCAGTCAGACTCGACAGGGGGCCCACGGGGAGCTGTTTTTT. Its protein is CASSQTRQGAHGELFF.

The chain joins TRBV28 to TRBJ2-7; 10 nucleotides agree with TRBD1. Germline CDR1 MDHEN, CDR2 SYDVKM. Trimming at V came to 7 bases and at J to 3 bases, leaving 6 bases not matched to a gene. This CDR3 is built from 14 residues. CDR3 in DNA: TGTGCCAGCACCTTGAGGGACAGGGGCTACGAGCAGTACTTC. Translating gives CASTLRDRGYEQYF.

CDR3 in amino acids: CAISDLPGPTEAFF. In nucleotides, the CDR3 is TGTGCCATCAGTGACCTCCCAGGGCCCACTGAAGCTTTCTTT. The gene calls are TRBV10-3 and TRBJ1-1, with a possible D match to TRBD1 (5 bases). There are 14 residues in the CDR3. CDR1 is ENHRY, CDR2 SYGVKD, per germline. V was pared by 3 bases and J by 4 bases, with 12 bases between.

This clone appeared a single time. V is TRBV4-3 and J is TRBJ2-6; TRBD1 aligns across 12 bases. J lost 4 bases, V lost 0 bases, and 16 bases had no gene match. The CDR3 loop spans 22 amino acids. Germline V gives CDR1 LGHNA, CDR2 YSLEER. The CDR3 DNA is TGCGCCAGCAGCCAAGATGGCGGCGAGAGTTGGGACAGGGGGCGAGGGGCCAACGTCCTGACTTTC. It specifies CASSQDGGESWDRGRGANVLTF.

The gene calls are TRBV27 and TRBJ2-7, with 9 positions matching TRBD2. V gave up 1 base and J gave up 3 bases; unmatched junction bases: 10. Germline V gene lookup returns CDR1 MNHEY and CDR2 SMNVEV (reference sequence). This CDR3 spans 17 amino acids. The CDR3 protein is CASSLWGSGSGGYEQYF. For the CDR3, the DNA is TGTGCCAGCAGTTTATGGGGTAGCGGGAGTGGGGGCTACGAGCAGTACTTC.

Concerning this clone itself: Other DNA variants within this sample encode the same CDR3. The chain recombines TRBV9 with TRBJ2-1; 9 nucleotides agree with TRBD2. With 3 bases clipped from V and 4 bases from J, the junction kept 5 bases outside the gene matches. This CDR3 has 15 residues. Germline V lookup: CDR1 SGDLS, CDR2 YYNGEE. This chain's CDR3 is CASSALAGSYNEQFF. The CDR3 coding sequence is TGTGCCAGCAGCGCGCTAGCGGGATCTTACAATGAGCAGTTCTTC. The entire variable domain, with the rest obtained from reference TRBV9 and TRBJ2-1, is as follows: DSGVTQTPKHLITATGQRVTLRCSPRSGDLSVYWYQQSLDQGLQFLIQYYNGEERAKGNILERFSAQQFPDLHSELNLSSLELGDSALYFCASSALAGSYNEQFFGPGTRLTVL.

The chain employs TRBV11-2 and TRBJ2-3; TRBD2 matches at 9 bases. The V gene's germline CDR1 is SGHAT and CDR2 FQNNGV. The CDR3 has 14 residues. Unmatched junction bases numbered 0, after V lost 1 base and J lost 4 bases. CDR3 residues: CASSLGTSADTQYF. The CDR3 DNA is TGTGCCAGCAGCTTAGGGACTAGCGCAGATACGCAGTATTTT.

This chain links TRBV27 with TRBJ2-7; unclear D gene. The germline V and J ends were trimmed by 6 bases and 3 bases, with 15 bases remaining between them. The CDR3 loop spans 14 amino acids. Looked up from germline, CDR1 is MNHEY and CDR2 is SMNVEV (reference sequence). This CDR3 reads CASSLLGRSYEQYF. CDR3 sequence (DNA): TGTGCCAGCAGCCTGCTCGGCAGGAGCTACGAGCAGTACTTC.